The rows below give T cell receptor beta chains drawn from one sample of a study of identical twins. Via MiXCR, TCRdb re-called the 5' RACE reads, giving one row per CDR3 protein. The repertoire holds 200,000 to 250,000 distinct CDR3 sequences, with around 6.9% as singletons. These data also formed part of another study, on yellow fever vaccine responses in identical twins.

Material for sequencing was memory (CD45RO+) T cells sorted from blood. All receptors derive from a woman aged 18-29 years in good health. Each CDR3 is given with its conserved first and last residue. A D gene is named only where the DNA matches it firmly. Size tells how often a clone was seen (once, few, many) or the class of an expanded clone, and some rows leave it out.

v_call	d_call	j_call	clone_size	cdr3_aa	cdr3_nt
TRBV7-9	-	TRBJ1-6	-	CASSSDPNSPLHF	TGTGCCAGCAGCTCAGACCCTAATTCACCCCTCCACTTT
TRBV28	-	TRBJ1-2	many	CASRRDVSYGYTF	TGTGCCAGCAGAAGAGACGTGTCCTATGGCTACACCTTC
TRBV19	-	TRBJ2-6	few	CASRSGQSGANVLTF	TGTGCCAGCCGAAGCGGCCAGTCTGGGGCCAACGTCCTGACTTTC
TRBV4-1	-	TRBJ2-7	few	CASSQVEGGYEQYF	TGCGCCAGCAGCCAAGTTGAGGGAGGATACGAGCAGTACTTC
TRBV24-1	TRBD1	TRBJ1-2	few	CATSERTGLYGYTF	TGTGCCACCAGTGAAAGGACAGGTTTATATGGCTACACCTTC
TRBV3-1	TRBD1	TRBJ1-1	-	CASTTGATEAFF	TGTGCCAGCACAACAGGGGCCACTGAAGCTTTCTTT
TRBV14	-	TRBJ2-1	few	CASSQVRNEQFF	TGTGCCAGCAGCCAAGTCCGCAATGAGCAGTTCTTC
TRBV9	-	TRBJ2-3	many	CASSVEGFADTQYF	TGTGCCAGCAGCGTAGAGGGGTTCGCAGATACGCAGTATTTT
TRBV12-3/TRBV12-4	-	TRBJ2-5	many	CASRTDGGRQETQYF	TGTGCCAGCAGAACGGATGGCGGACGACAAGAGACCCAGTACTTC
TRBV30	-	TRBJ2-7	-	CAWRFLQGKKYEQYF	TGTGCCTGGAGGTTTTTACAGGGCAAGAAATACGAGCAGTACTTC
TRBV7-2	-	TRBJ2-2	-	CASSNWDRSRGLFF	TGTGCCAGCAGCAACTGGGACCGATCTCGGGGGCTGTTTTTT
TRBV27	TRBD1	TRBJ2-2	few	CASSLDRGTGELFF	TGTGCCAGCAGTCTCGACAGGGGAACGGGGGAGCTGTTTTTT
TRBV6-6	-	TRBJ2-3	many	CASSAGNTQYF	TGTGCCAGCAGTGCTGGTAATACGCAGTATTTT
TRBV3-1	TRBD2	TRBJ2-7	few	CASSDKTPLAGVSSYEQYF	TGTGCCAGCAGCGACAAAACCCCGCTAGCGGGTGTTAGCTCCTACGAGCAGTACTTC
TRBV4-3	-	TRBJ2-3	few	CASSRSGSSTDTQYF	TGCGCCAGCAGCCGGTCGGGATCTAGCACAGATACGCAGTATTTT
TRBV20-1	-	TRBJ2-4	many	CSATQGRGAENIQYF	TGCAGTGCAACCCAGGGAAGGGGAGCTGAAAACATTCAGTACTTC
TRBV11-2	-	TRBJ2-1	-	CASDRVNEQFF	TGTGCCAGCGATCGGGTCAATGAGCAGTTCTTC
TRBV10-3	-	TRBJ2-3	few	CAIEAGDTQYF	TGTGCCATCGAGGCGGGAGATACGCAGTATTTT
TRBV12-3/TRBV12-4	TRBD2	TRBJ2-1	few	CASRRTSGGSSYNEQFF	TGTGCCAGCAGGCGGACTAGCGGGGGCAGTTCCTACAATGAGCAGTTCTTC
TRBV20-1	TRBD2	TRBJ2-2	many	CSASGTSADTGELFF	TGCAGTGCTAGTGGTACTAGCGCGGACACCGGGGAGCTGTTTTTT
TRBV6-5	-	TRBJ2-2	-	CASSSSAAQELFF	TGTGCCAGCAGTTCCTCGGCCGCACAGGAGCTGTTTTTT
TRBV6-2/TRBV6-3	TRBD1	TRBJ1-1	many	CASSKAGTGNTEAFF	TGTGCCAGCAGCAAAGCCGGGACAGGGAATACTGAAGCTTTCTTT
TRBV6-5	-	TRBJ1-2	-	CASREGSYGYTF	TGTGCCAGCAGGGAGGGAAGCTATGGCTACACCTTC
TRBV7-2	-	TRBJ2-4	-	CASSQQGLVQYF	TGTGCCAGCAGCCAACAGGGTCTCGTGCAGTACTTC
TRBV7-2	TRBD2	TRBJ2-4	few	CASRSAGENIQYF	TGTGCCAGCAGGTCGGCGGGGGAAAACATTCAGTACTTC
TRBV6-1	TRBD1	TRBJ2-2	many	CASSGTANTGELFF	TGTGCCAGCAGCGGGACAGCGAACACCGGGGAGCTGTTTTTT
TRBV6-2/TRBV6-3	-	TRBJ2-5	few	CASTLGETQYF	TGTGCCAGCACCCTCGGGGAGACCCAGTACTTC
TRBV14	-	TRBJ1-2	few	CASSQDLRTPRTF	TGTGCCAGCAGCCAAGATCTGAGGACACCGAGAACCTTC
TRBV12-3/TRBV12-4	TRBD2	TRBJ2-1	-	CAISSPGTSGSFAYNEQFF	TGTGCCATCAGTTCACCCGGGACTAGCGGGAGCTTCGCCTACAATGAGCAGTTCTTC
TRBV11-3	-	TRBJ2-1	few	CASSGGLPYNEQFF	TGTGCCAGCAGCGGGGGACTTCCTTACAATGAGCAGTTCTTC
TRBV30	-	TRBJ2-2	few	CAWRGRNTGELFF	TGTGCCTGGAGGGGAAGGAACACCGGGGAGCTGTTTTTT
TRBV7-7	-	TRBJ2-2	few	CASSPWTTGNTGELFF	TGTGCTAGCAGCCCCTGGACGACAGGGAACACCGGGGAGCTGTTTTTT
TRBV4-2	TRBD2	TRBJ2-1	many	CASSQPTSGRAVEQFF	TGTGCCAGCAGCCAACCTACTAGCGGGAGGGCCGTTGAGCAGTTCTTC
TRBV15	-	TRBJ2-5	many	CATSWGAGETQYF	TGTGCCACCAGCTGGGGGGCTGGGGAGACCCAGTACTTC
TRBV28	-	TRBJ2-2	many	CASSLRGNTGELFF	TGTGCCAGCAGTTTACGGGGTAACACCGGGGAGCTGTTTTTT
TRBV5-6	-	TRBJ2-7	many	CASSFTGRNEQYF	TGTGCCAGCAGCTTTACCGGGAGAAACGAGCAGTACTTC
TRBV5-1	-	TRBJ2-7	-	CASSLGGKSSYEQYF	TGCGCCAGCAGCTTGGGGGGGAAGAGCTCCTACGAGCAGTACTTC
TRBV20-1	-	TRBJ2-3	-	CSASKSRGVNTDTQYF	TGCAGTGCTAGTAAATCTCGGGGAGTAAACACAGATACGCAGTATTTT
TRBV29-1	-	TRBJ2-5	many	CSVDTRESQETQYF	TGCAGCGTTGACACGCGGGAATCCCAAGAGACCCAGTACTTC
TRBV20-1	-	TRBJ2-3	-	CSAPGVVGTDTQYF	TGCAGTGCGCCAGGGGTCGTTGGCACAGATACGCAGTATTTT
TRBV3-1	TRBD2	TRBJ2-1	-	CASSLAGHNEQFF	TGTGCCAGCAGCCTAGCGGGACACAATGAGCAGTTCTTC
TRBV27	TRBD1	TRBJ1-5	-	CASSYDREQPQHF	TGTGCCAGCAGTTACGACAGGGAGCAGCCCCAGCATTTT
TRBV4-2	-	TRBJ2-7	-	CASSQNVLYEQYF	TGTGCCAGCAGCCAAAACGTACTCTACGAGCAGTACTTC
TRBV24-1	TRBD1	TRBJ1-5	few	CATSAGGSNQPQHF	TGTGCCACCAGTGCAGGGGGAAGCAATCAGCCCCAGCATTTT
TRBV5-6	TRBD1	TRBJ1-5	many	CASSTGTGGKNQPQHF	TGTGCCAGCAGCACAGGGACAGGGGGCAAGAATCAGCCCCAGCATTTT
TRBV6-2/TRBV6-3	TRBD1	TRBJ1-5	-	CASRSTGDSNQPQHF	TGTGCCAGCAGGTCGACAGGGGATAGCAATCAGCCCCAGCATTTT
TRBV7-9	TRBD1	TRBJ1-5	few	CASSFTGGSSQPQHF	TGTGCCAGCAGCTTTACAGGGGGCTCTAGTCAGCCCCAGCATTTT
TRBV2	TRBD1	TRBJ2-7	many	CASRPRGYSYEQYF	TGTGCCAGCAGGCCCAGGGGGTACTCCTACGAGCAGTACTTC
TRBV3-1	-	TRBJ1-2	few	CASSPDAGEISYTF	TGTGCCAGCAGCCCTGATGCAGGGGAAATAAGCTACACCTTC
TRBV7-9	TRBD1	TRBJ2-4	few	CASSSGATGKYIQYF	TGTGCCAGCAGCTCAGGGGCGACAGGGAAATACATTCAGTACTTC
TRBV9	TRBD2	TRBJ2-2	few	CASTSTSWGGELFF	TGTGCCAGCACCTCGACTAGCTGGGGCGGGGAGCTGTTTTTT
TRBV2	-	TRBJ2-7	-	CASRVQGYEQYF	TGTGCCAGCAGGGTACAGGGCTACGAGCAGTACTTC
TRBV18	-	TRBJ2-3	few	CASSPTLGDTQYF	TGTGCCAGCTCCCCTACCCTTGGAGATACGCAGTATTTT